The sequence of this T cell receptor beta chain was determined in a study of blood T cell repertoires in COVID-19. Study details: PBMCs, B-cell-depleted T cells, or T cells provided the cDNA or gDNA that made up the material.

Sequencing was performed with immunoSEQ multiplex PCR; in TCRdb, only in-frame clones are kept and a portion is missing. The repertoire holds about 82,000 clones, with around four fifths as singletons. This clone turned up a few times. Germline assignment: CDR1 DFQATT and CDR2 SNEGSKA (reference sequence). The CDR3 runs 11 residues. Trimming stripped 3 bases from V and 13 bases from J, with 13 bases between. This TCR came from a man aged 80 or over with active or convalescent COVID-19. The sample consisted of peripheral blood. V gene TRBV20-1 combines with J gene TRBJ1-3; D perhaps matches TRBD1 (5 bases). The CDR3: CSARGQEGIYF. The CDR3 DNA reads TGCAGTGCTAGGGGGCAGGAGGGAATATATTTT.